These 7 T cell receptor beta chains were all obtained from the same sample, sequenced in a study of blood T cells in healthy people across ages. Through a sample-barcoded 5' primer and a J-beta primer mix, a second PCR was run for about 6 to 11 cycles. Via MiXCR, TCRdb re-called the 5' RACE reads, giving one row per CDR3 protein. The repertoire holds 780,000 or so distinct CDR3 sequences, around a quarter seen once, with under 4.5% in the top ten. These data are also associated with another study on T cells of mothers and their children.

Source material: blood. The receptors here all came from a boy between 10 and 17 years old in good health.

This clonotype showed up just a few times. This chain links TRBV7-3 with TRBJ1-6, with unresolved D. V gave up 3 bases and J gave up 10 bases, with 16 bases separating them. This CDR3 has 15 amino acids. The germline V gene has CDR1 SGHTA and CDR2 FQGTGA. DNA of the CDR3: TGTGCCAGCAGCTTGGGATCGGCGACTCAATCACCCCTCCACTTT. This sequence encodes CASSLGSATQSPLHF. The variable domain in full, completed from reference TRBV7-3 and TRBJ1-6, reads GAGVSQTPSNKVTEKGKYVELRCDPISGHTALYWYRQSLGQGPEFLIYFQGTGAADDSGLPNDRFFAVRPEGSVSTLKIQRTERGDSAVYLCASSLGSATQSPLHFGNGTRLTVT.

V usage is TRBV29-1 and J usage is TRBJ2-5; 10 bases are a match to TRBD2. The trim removed 8 bases at V and 2 bases at J, leaving 11 bases unmatched. CDR1 SQVTM and CDR2 ANQGSEA come from the germline V gene. The CDR3 is 15 residues long. CDR3 coding DNA: TGCAGCTTCGCGGGTATAGCGGGGGGACAAGAGACCCAGTACTTC. Its translation is CSFAGIAGGQETQYF.

Concerning this clonotype itself: At one boundary the junction diverges from the germline segment, which might be a read error. The gene calls are TRBV7-2 and TRBJ2-2, with 12 bases aligning to TRBD2. The CDR3 extends over 19 amino acids. CDR1 and CDR2 (germline): SGHTA, FQGNSA. CDR3 region: CASSFKGLAGLANTGELFF. The CDR3 region has the DNA TGTGCCAGCAGCTTTAAGGGACTAGCGGGTCTCGCGAATACCGGGGAGCTGTTTTTT.

The V and J genes are TRBV9 and TRBJ1-4; D possibly corresponds to TRBD1 (5 bases). The CDR3 consists of 15 residues. CDR1 is SGDLS, CDR2 YYNGEE, per germline. Trimming pared 3 bases from V and 0 bases from J, leaving 9 bases between. The CDR3 coding sequence is TGTGCCAGCAGCGCGGGGGTATCAACTAATGAAAAACTGTTTTTT. Protein: CASSAGVSTNEKLFF.

The chain combines TRBV20-1 with TRBJ2-7; either TRBD1 or TRBD2 may supply D (5 bases each). This CDR3 is built from 15 residues. In germline, CDR1 is DFQATT, CDR2 SNEGSKA (reference sequence). V was shortened by 4 bases and J by 7 bases, with 23 bases between the two germline ends. CDR3 bases: TGCAGTGCTAATACCGCCGGGACCGGTACTTGGGAGCAGTACTTC. Its protein is CSANTAGTGTWEQYF.

The rearrangement joins TRBV20-1 to TRBJ2-1; the D is unclear. Trimming shortened V by 3 bases and J by 3 bases, and 12 bases separated the two germline ends. CDR3 length: 14 residues. Looked up from germline, CDR1 is DFQATT and CDR2 is SNEGSKA (reference sequence). The CDR3 DNA sequence: TGCAGTGCTAGTGATGTGGCGGACTACAATGAGCAGTTCTTC. Its protein product is CSASDVADYNEQFF.

The chain employs TRBV30 and TRBJ2-5; 7 bases line up with TRBD1. The CDR3 covers 13 residues. Germline lookup yields CDR1 GTSNPN and CDR2 SVGIG (reference sequence). J gave up 2 bases and V 5 bases, and 5 bases lay outside the gene matches. CDR3 region: CAWDRVAQETQYF. The DNA of the CDR3 is TGTGCCTGGGACAGGGTGGCACAAGAGACCCAGTACTTC.